The 14 T cell receptor beta chains below were found in one sample sequenced in a study of memory CD4+ T cells and cytomegalovirus serostatus (dated by TCRdb to 2018 to 2020). A FACSAria II was used to sort memory CD4+ T cells, defined as single viable CD3+CD4+CD8-CD45RO+ cells. To prepare the library, the immunoSEQ multiplex PCR assay was applied. TCRdb mirrors the immuneACCESS table, restricted to in-frame sequences. Some clones are absent from its copies; in checked studies, under half trace to an unresolved V gene, and the reason for the others is unknown. The sample records around 62,000 clones, about three quarters of which are singletons. Under 6% of the sample rests with the top ten. Input material: memory CD4+ T cells from blood. The receptors stem from an adult in good health and CMV-seropositive.

The chain recombines TRBV6-1 with TRBJ2-1; D unclear. The CDR3 has 13 residues. The V gene lost 4 bases and the J gene lost 13 bases, with 17 bases spanning the gap. Germline V gene data show CDR1 as MNHNS and CDR2 as SASEGT. The CDR3: CASSGDGFGKQFF. In nucleotides, the CDR3 is TGTGCCAGCAGTGGGGATGGTTTTGGAAAACAGTTCTTC.

The chain is built from TRBV18 and TRBJ2-5, with no clear D. This CDR3 is built from 14 residues. Trimming stripped 3 bases from V and 5 bases from J, with 13 bases between. Germline assignment: CDR1 KGHSH and CDR2 LQKENI. The chain's CDR3 is CASSPGRNGETQYF. CDR3 DNA: TGTGCCAGCTCACCGGGAAGAAACGGGGAGACCCAGTACTTC.

The genes are TRBV5-5 and TRBJ1-3; possibly TRBD1 for D (6 bases). The V and J ends lost 0 bases and 9 bases respectively, with 16 bases between them. This CDR3 region has 15 residues. Germline CDR1 and CDR2: SGHKS and YYEKEE (reference sequence). This CDR3 reads CASSLDPGARGTIYF. The CDR3 nucleotides are TGTGCCAGCAGCTTGGACCCCGGGGCCAGGGGCACCATATATTTT.

The chain is built from TRBV2 and TRBJ1-3, with 7 bases aligning to TRBD1. Germline values: CDR1 SNHLY, CDR2 FYNNEI. This CDR3 is 14 amino acids long. The J segment lost 0 bases and the V segment lost 7 bases, leaving 3 bases of the junction unmatched. CDR3 loop: CASIGTVSGNTIYF. The CDR3 coding sequence is TGTGCCAGCATTGGGACAGTCTCTGGAAACACCATATATTTT.

The V gene is TRBV5-1, the J gene TRBJ2-2; maybe TRBD2 (5 bases). Trimming pared 0 bases from V and 6 bases from J, leaving 12 bases between. The V gene's germline CDR1 is SGHRS and CDR2 YFSETQ. This CDR3 is built from 15 residues. The CDR3 DNA sequence: TGCGCCAGCAGCTTGGATAAAGGGAGCGCCGGGGAGCTGTTTTTT. It encodes CASSLDKGSAGELFF.

This chain connects TRBV14 to TRBJ2-6; D not resolved. Germline V gives CDR1 SGHDN, CDR2 FVKESK. Trimming cost V 8 bases and J 1 base, with 9 bases left between them. The CDR3 spans 14 residues. The CDR3 sequence is CASSVGSGANVLTF. The DNA of the CDR3 is TGTGCCAGCTCCGTTGGGTCTGGGGCCAACGTCCTGACTTTC.

The CDR3 loop is CASSLALAGGIQETQYF. The CDR3 nucleotides read TGCGCCAGCAGCTTGGCTCTAGCGGGGGGTATCCAAGAGACCCAGTACTTC. The genes are TRBV5-1 and TRBJ2-5; 11 nucleotides line up with TRBD2. J was trimmed by 1 base and V by 0 bases; bases with no gene match: 5. The CDR3 runs 17 residues. The V gene's germline CDR1 is SGHRS and CDR2 YFSETQ.

Only one count was recorded for this clone. V usage is TRBV30 and J usage is TRBJ1-4, with 10 nucleotides matching TRBD1. The CDR3 is 15 amino acids. CDR1 GTSNPN and CDR2 SVGIG come from the germline V gene (reference sequence). V lost 2 bases to trimming and J lost 7 bases; unmatched junction nucleotides: 7. For the CDR3, the DNA is TGTGCCTGGAGTTTCGACAGGGGGCTCGGTGAAAAACTGTTTTTT. Translated, it gives CAWSFDRGLGEKLFF.

V usage is TRBV7-3 and J usage is TRBJ1-1; the D is unclear. The V gene lost 4 bases and the J gene lost 2 bases, with 8 bases spanning the gap. Germline CDR1 is SGHTA and CDR2 is FQGTGA. This CDR3 comprises 13 residues. CDR3 sequence (DNA): TGTGCCAGCAGCTCTAGTTTAAACACTGAAGCTTTCTTT. Its protein product is CASSSSLNTEAFF.

The chain joins TRBV27 to TRBJ1-2, with unresolved D. This CDR3 is 15 amino acids long. Germline values: CDR1 MNHEY, CDR2 SMNVEV (reference sequence). V lost 6 bases, J lost 4 bases, and 18 bases lay in between. The CDR3 reads CASSRYTPGTYGYTF. In DNA, the CDR3 is TGTGCCAGCAGCCGCTATACCCCGGGTACCTATGGCTACACCTTC.

This clone was counted only a few times. The chain uses TRBV14 and TRBJ1-2; 8 positions agree with TRBD1. The V gene's germline CDR1 is SGHDN and CDR2 FVKESK. Trimming cost V 2 bases and J 5 bases; bases outside gene matches: 4. The CDR3 contains 14 residues. The CDR3: CASSQRDRSYGYTF. The DNA for the CDR3 is TGTGCCAGCAGCCAAAGGGACAGGTCATATGGCTACACCTTC.

This chain connects TRBV2 to TRBJ1-2; TRBD1 matches at 7 bases. This CDR3 contains 14 residues. J was trimmed by 5 bases and V by 2 bases; bases with no gene match: 5. Germline V gene data show CDR1 as SNHLY and CDR2 as FYNNEI. CDR3 amino acids: CASSETGDWYGYTF. The DNA for the CDR3 is TGTGCCAGCAGTGAAACAGGGGATTGGTATGGCTACACCTTC.

The chain has TRBV5-1 and TRBJ1-2, with 8 bases that match TRBD1. The CDR3 totals 14 residues. Looked up from germline, CDR1 is SGHRS and CDR2 is YFSETQ. V shed 0 bases and J 5 bases; nucleotides not matched to a gene: 3. For the CDR3, the DNA is TGCGCCAGCAGCTTGGGGACAGGGCAATATGGCTACACCTTC. Its translation: CASSLGTGQYGYTF.

The chain employs TRBV7-3 and TRBJ2-5, with 11 bases aligning to TRBD1. V trimming: 2 bases; J trimming: 4 bases; junction bases outside the gene matches: 6. In germline, CDR1 is SGHTA, CDR2 FQGTGA. The CDR3 has 16 amino acids. The CDR3 loop reads CASSLGGGTGGETQYF. The CDR3 DNA is TGTGCCAGCAGCTTAGGTGGAGGGACAGGGGGAGAGACCCAGTACTTC.